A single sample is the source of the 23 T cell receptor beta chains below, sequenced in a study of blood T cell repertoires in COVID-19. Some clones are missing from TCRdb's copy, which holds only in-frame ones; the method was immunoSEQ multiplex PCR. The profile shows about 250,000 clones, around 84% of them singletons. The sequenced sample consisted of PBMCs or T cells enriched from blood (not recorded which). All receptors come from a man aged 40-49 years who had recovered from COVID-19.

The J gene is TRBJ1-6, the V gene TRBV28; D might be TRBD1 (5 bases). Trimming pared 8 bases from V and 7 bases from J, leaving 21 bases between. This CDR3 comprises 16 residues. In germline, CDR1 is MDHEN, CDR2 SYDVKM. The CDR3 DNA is TGTGCCAGCCGCGAAGGGGAGGGACTAGGGAATTCACCCCTCCACTTT. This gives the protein CASREGEGLGNSPLHF.

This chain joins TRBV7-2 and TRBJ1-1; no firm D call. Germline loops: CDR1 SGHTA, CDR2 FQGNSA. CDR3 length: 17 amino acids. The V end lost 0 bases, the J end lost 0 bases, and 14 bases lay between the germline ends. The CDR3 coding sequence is TGTGCCAGCAGCTTAGCGCGGCAGCCCTTGATGAACACTGAAGCTTTCTTT. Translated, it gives CASSLARQPLMNTEAFF.

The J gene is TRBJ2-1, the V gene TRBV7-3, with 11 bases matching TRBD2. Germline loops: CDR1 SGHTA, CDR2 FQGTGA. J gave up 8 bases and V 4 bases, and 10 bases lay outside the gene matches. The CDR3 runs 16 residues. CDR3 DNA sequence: TGTGCCAGCAGCTCCCGTAGCGGGGGGGCTTTTTATGAGCAGTTCTTC. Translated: CASSSRSGGAFYEQFF.

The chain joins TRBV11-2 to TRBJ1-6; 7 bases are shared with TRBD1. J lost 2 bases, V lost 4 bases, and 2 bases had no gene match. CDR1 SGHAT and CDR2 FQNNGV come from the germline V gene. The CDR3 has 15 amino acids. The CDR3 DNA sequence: TGTGCCAGCAGCTATCAGGGGGCCTATAATTCACCCCTCCACTTT. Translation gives CASSYQGAYNSPLHF.

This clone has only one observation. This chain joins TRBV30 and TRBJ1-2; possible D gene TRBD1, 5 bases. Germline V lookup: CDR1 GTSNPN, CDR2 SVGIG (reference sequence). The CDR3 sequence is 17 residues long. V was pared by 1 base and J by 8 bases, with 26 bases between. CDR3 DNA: TGTGCCTGGAGTGAGTCGCGCAGGGCTCTTTCGGTGAAGGGCTACACCTTC. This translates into CAWSESRRALSVKGYTF.

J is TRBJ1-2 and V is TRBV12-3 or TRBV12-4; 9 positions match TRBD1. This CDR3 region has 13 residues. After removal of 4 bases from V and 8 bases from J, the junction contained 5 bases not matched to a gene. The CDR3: CASSSDRGRGYTF. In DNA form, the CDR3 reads TGTGCCAGCAGTTCGGACAGGGGTCGCGGCTACACCTTC.

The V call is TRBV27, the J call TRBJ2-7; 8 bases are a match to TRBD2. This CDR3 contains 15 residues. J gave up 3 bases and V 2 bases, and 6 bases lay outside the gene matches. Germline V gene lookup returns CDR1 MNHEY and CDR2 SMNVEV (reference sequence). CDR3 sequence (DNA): TGTGCCAGCAGTTTAAAACTAGCGGAGTTCTACGAGCAGTACTTC. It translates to CASSLKLAEFYEQYF.

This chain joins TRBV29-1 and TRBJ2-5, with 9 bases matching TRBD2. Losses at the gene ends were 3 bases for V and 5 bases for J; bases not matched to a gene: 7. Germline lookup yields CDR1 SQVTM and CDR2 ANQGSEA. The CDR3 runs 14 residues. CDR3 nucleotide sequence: TGCAGCGTTGAGTTAGCGGGGGCTCAGGAGACCCAGTACTTC. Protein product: CSVELAGAQETQYF.

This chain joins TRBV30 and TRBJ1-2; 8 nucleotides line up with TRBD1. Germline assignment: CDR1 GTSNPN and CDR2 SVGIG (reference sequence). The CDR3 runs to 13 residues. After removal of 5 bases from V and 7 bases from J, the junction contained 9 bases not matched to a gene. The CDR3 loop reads CAWAVQGAVGYTF. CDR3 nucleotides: TGTGCCTGGGCCGTGCAGGGGGCGGTTGGCTACACCTTC. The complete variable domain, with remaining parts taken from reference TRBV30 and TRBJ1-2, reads SQTIHQWPATLVQPVGSPLSLECTVEGTSNPNLYWYRQAAGRGLQLLFYSVGIGQISSEVPQNLSASRPQDRQFILSSKKLLLSDSGFYLCAWAVQGAVGYTFGSGTRLTVV.

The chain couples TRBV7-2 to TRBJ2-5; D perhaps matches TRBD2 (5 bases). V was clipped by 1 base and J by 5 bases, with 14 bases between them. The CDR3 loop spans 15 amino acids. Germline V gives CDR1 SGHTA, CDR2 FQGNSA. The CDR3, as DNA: TGTGCCAGCAGCTTAGGGTCTAGGAGGAGGGAGACCCAGTACTTC. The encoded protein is CASSLGSRRRETQYF.

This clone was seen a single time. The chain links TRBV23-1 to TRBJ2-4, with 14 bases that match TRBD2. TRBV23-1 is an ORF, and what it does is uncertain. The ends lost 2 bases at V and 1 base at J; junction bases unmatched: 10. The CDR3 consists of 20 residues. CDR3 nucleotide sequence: TGCGCCAGCAGTCAACCAAGTGGACTAGCGGGAGGATTGGCCAAAAACATTCAGTACTTC. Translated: CASSQPSGLAGGLAKNIQYF.

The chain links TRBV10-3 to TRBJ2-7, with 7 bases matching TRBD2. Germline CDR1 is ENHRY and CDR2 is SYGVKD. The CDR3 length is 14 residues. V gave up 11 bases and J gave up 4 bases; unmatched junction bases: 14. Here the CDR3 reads CACGAAGESYEQYF. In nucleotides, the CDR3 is TGTGCCTGTGGGGCCGCGGGAGAATCATACGAGCAGTACTTC.

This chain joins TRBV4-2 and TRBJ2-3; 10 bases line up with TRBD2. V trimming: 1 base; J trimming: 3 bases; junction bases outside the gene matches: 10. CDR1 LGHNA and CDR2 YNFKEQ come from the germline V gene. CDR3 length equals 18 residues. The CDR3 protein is CASSQVKAGGPVTDTQYF. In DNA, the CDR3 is TGTGCCAGCAGCCAAGTGAAAGCGGGGGGGCCCGTGACAGATACGCAGTATTTT.

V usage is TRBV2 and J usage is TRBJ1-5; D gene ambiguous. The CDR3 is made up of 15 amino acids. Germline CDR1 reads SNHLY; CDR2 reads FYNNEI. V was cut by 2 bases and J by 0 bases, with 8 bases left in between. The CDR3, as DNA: TGTGCCAGCAGTGAAAAAGAGAATAGCAATCAGCCCCAGCATTTT. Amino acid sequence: CASSEKENSNQPQHF.

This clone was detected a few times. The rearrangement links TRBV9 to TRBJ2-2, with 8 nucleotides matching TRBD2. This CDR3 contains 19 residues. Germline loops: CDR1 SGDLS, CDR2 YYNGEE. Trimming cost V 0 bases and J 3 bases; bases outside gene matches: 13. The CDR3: CASSVEASGGIIDTGELFF. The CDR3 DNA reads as TGTGCCAGCAGCGTAGAGGCCAGCGGGGGAATAATAGACACCGGGGAGCTGTTTTTT. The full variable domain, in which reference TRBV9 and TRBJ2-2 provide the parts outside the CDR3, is DSGVTQTPKHLITATGQRVTLRCSPRSGDLSVYWYQQSLDQGLQFLIQYYNGEERAKGNILERFSAQQFPDLHSELNLSSLELGDSALYFCASSVEASGGIIDTGELFFGEGSRLTVL.

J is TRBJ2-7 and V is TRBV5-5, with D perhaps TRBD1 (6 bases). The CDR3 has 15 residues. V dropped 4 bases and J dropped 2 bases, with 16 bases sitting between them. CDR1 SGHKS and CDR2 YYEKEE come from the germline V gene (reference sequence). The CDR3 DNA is TGTGCCAGCAGCCGGGGCAGGGGAAGTACCTACGAGCAGTACTTC. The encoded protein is CASSRGRGSTYEQYF.

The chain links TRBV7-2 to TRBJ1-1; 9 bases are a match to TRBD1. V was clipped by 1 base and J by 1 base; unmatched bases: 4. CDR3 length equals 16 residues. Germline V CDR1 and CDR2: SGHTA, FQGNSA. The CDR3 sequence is CASSLVGGQGNTEAFF. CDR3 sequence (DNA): TGTGCCAGCAGCTTAGTAGGGGGACAGGGGAACACTGAAGCTTTCTTT.

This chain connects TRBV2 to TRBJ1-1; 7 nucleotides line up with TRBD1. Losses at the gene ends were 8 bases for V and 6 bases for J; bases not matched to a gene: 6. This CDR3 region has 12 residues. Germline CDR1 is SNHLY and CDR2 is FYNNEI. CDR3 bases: TGTGCCAGCGACAGGGAATCCGCTGAAGCTTTCTTT. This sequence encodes CASDRESAEAFF.

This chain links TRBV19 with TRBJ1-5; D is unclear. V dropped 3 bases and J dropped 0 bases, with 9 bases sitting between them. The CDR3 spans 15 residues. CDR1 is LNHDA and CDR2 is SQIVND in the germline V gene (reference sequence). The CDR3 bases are TGTGCCAGTAGTATGGTAGACTATAGCAATCAGCCCCAGCATTTT. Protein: CASSMVDYSNQPQHF. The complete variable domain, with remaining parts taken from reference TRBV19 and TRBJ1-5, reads DGGITQSPKYLFRKEGQNVTLSCEQNLNHDAMYWYRQDPGQGLRLIYYSQIVNDFQKGDIAEGYSVSREKKESFPLTVTSAQKNPTAFYLCASSMVDYSNQPQHFGDGTRLSIL.

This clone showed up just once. The chain's CDR3 is CASSLVAGEAYEQYF. DNA of the CDR3: TGTGCCAGCAGCTTAGTAGCGGGAGAGGCCTACGAGCAGTACTTC. This chain connects TRBV11-3 to TRBJ2-7; 9 bases match TRBD2. The germline V gene has CDR1 SGHNT and CDR2 YENEEA. The junction had 3 bases not matched to a gene; V was cut back by 1 base and J by 2 bases. The CDR3 contains 15 residues.

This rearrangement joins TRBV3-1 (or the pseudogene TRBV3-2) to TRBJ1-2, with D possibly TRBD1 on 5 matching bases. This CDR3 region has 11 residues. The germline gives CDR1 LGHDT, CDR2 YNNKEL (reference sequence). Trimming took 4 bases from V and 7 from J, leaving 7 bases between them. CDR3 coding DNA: TGTGCCAGCAGCCTGCAGGGTGGCTACACCTTC. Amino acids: CASSLQGGYTF.

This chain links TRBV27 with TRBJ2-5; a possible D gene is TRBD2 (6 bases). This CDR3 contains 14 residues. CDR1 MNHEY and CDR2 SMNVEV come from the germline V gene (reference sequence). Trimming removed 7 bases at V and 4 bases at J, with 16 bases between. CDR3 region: CASTWGLASETQYF. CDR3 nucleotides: TGTGCCAGCACTTGGGGACTTGCCTCAGAGACCCAGTACTTC.

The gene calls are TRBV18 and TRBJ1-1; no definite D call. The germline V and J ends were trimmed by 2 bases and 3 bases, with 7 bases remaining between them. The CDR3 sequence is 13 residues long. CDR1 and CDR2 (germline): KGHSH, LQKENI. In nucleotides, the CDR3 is TGTGCCAGCTCACCATCTAGCGACACTGAAGCTTTCTTT. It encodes CASSPSSDTEAFF.